This T cell receptor (beta chain) derives from a study of T cell repertoires in cytomegalovirus infection. Using its own MiXCR run on the reads, TCRdb lists one record per CDR3 protein. The data contain 450,000 to 650,000 distinct CDR3 sequences, 26% of them singletons. To note about this clonotype: One end of the junction varies from germline; a read error may be responsible.

CDR3 length: 11 amino acids. Germline CDR1 and CDR2: SGHTA and FQGTGA. This chain uses TRBV7-3 with TRBJ1-1, with TRBD1 matching 7 bases. The sequence was obtained from a human donor in good health (CMV status not recorded). Some clones in this sample may be carry-over from other donors' samples. The sequenced sample consisted of PBMCs. CDR3 residues: CASSLDREASF. CDR3 nucleotides: TGTGCCAGCAGCTTAGACAGGGAAGCTTCCTTT. The full variable domain, in which reference TRBV7-3 and TRBJ1-1 provide the parts outside the CDR3, is GAGVSQTPSNKVTEKGKYVELRCDPISGHTALYWYRQSLGQGPEFLIYFQGTGAADDSGLPNDRFFAVRPEGSVSTLKIQRTERGDSAVYLCASSLDREASFGQGTRLTVV.